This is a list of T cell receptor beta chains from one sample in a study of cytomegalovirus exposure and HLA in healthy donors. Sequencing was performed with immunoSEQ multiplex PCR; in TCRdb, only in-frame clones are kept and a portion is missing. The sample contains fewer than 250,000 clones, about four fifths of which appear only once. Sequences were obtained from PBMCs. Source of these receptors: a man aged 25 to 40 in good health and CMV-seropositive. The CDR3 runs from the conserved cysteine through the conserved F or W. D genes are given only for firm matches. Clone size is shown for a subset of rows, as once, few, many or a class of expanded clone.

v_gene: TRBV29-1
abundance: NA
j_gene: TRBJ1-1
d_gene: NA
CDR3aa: CSVELRMNTEAFF
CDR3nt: TGCAGCGTTGAGCTCAGGATGAACACTGAAGCTTTCTTT

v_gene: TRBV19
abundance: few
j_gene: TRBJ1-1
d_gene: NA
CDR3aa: CASRATGGTEAFF
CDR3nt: TGTGCCAGTAGGGCGACAGGCGGCACTGAAGCTTTCTTT

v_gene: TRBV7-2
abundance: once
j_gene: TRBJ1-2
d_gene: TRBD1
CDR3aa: CASSERQGDGYTF
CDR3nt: TGTGCCAGCAGCGAAAGACAGGGGGATGGCTACACCTTC

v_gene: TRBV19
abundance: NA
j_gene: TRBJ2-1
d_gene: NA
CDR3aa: CASSIYPGRGGALTQFF
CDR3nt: TGTGCCAGTAGTATCTATCCCGGAAGAGGGGGGGCATTGACGCAGTTCTTC

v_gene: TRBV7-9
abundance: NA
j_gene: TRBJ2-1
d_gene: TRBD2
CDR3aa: CASSWAGTSGSNEQFF
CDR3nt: TGTGCCAGCAGCTGGGCGGGTACTAGCGGGAGCAATGAGCAGTTCTTC

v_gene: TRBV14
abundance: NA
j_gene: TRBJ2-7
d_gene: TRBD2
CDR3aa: CASSKGLAGTEQYF
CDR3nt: TGTGCCAGCAGCAAGGGACTAGCGGGGACCGAGCAGTACTTC

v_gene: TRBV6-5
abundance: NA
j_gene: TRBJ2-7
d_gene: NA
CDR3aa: CASSPGVSSSEQYF
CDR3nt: TGTGCCAGCAGCCCCGGGGTATCCTCCTCCGAGCAGTACTTC

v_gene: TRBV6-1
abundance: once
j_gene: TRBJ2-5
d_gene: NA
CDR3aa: CAIREGVNEETQYF
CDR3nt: TGTGCCATTAGGGAAGGGGTCAATGAGGAGACCCAGTACTTC

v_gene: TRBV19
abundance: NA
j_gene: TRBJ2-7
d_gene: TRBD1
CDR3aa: CASSRTGGADYEQYF
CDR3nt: TGTGCCAGTAGTAGAACAGGGGGCGCGGACTACGAGCAGTACTTC

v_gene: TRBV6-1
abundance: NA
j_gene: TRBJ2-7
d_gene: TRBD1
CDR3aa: CASLWGTVSYEQYF
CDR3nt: TGTGCCAGCTTATGGGGGACAGTCTCCTACGAGCAGTACTTC

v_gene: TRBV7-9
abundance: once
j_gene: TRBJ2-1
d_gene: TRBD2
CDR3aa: CASSLLAGDYNEQFF
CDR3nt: TGTGCCAGCAGCCTTCTAGCGGGAGATTACAATGAGCAGTTCTTC

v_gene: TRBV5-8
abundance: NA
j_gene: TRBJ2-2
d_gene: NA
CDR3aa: CASSGLLAGRTGELFF
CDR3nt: TGTGCCAGCAGCGGCCTGCTTGCGGGACGAACCGGGGAGCTGTTTTTT

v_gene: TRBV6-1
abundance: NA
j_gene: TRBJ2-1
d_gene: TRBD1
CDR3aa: CASNLGQGVGEQFF
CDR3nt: TGTGCCAGCAATCTTGGGCAGGGGGTTGGGGAGCAGTTCTTC

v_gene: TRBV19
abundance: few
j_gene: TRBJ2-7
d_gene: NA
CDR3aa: CASSTRLPLRGAYEQYF
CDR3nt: TGTGCCAGTAGTACCCGCCTGCCCCTACGGGGAGCCTACGAGCAGTACTTC

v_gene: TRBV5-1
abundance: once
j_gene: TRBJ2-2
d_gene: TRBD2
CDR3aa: CASSPGRLAGYTGELFF
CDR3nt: TGCGCCAGCAGCCCTGGAAGACTAGCGGGGTACACCGGGGAGCTGTTTTTT

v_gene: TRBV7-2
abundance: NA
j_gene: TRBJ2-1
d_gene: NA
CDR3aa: CASSPGQPNEQFF
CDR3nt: TGTGCCAGCAGCCCTGGACAGCCCAATGAGCAGTTCTTC

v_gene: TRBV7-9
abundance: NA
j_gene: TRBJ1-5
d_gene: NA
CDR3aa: CASSSDTPTNQPQHF
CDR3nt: TGTGCCAGCAGCTCGGACACCCCTACTAATCAGCCCCAGCATTTT

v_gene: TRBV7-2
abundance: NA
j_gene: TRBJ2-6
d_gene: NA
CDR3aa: CASSPSSGANVLTF
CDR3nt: TGTGCCAGCAGCCCCTCGTCTGGGGCCAACGTCCTGACTTTC

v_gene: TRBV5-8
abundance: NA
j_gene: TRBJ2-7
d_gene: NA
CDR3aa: CASSHAGIPEYEQYF
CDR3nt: TGTGCCAGCAGCCATGCGGGGATCCCTGAATACGAGCAGTACTTC

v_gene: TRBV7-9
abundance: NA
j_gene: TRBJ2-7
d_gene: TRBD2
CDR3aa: CASSPGGFYSGEQYF
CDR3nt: TGTGCCAGCAGCCCGGGAGGGTTCTACTCCGGGGAGCAGTACTTC

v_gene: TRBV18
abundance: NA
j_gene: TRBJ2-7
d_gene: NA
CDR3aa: CASGTGKESYEQYF
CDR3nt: TGTGCCAGCGGAACAGGGAAGGAAAGCTACGAGCAGTACTTC

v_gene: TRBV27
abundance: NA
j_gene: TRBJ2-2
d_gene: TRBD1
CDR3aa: CASSLYEGARISTGELFF
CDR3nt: TGTGCCAGCAGTTTATATGAGGGGGCTAGAATATCCACCGGGGAGCTGTTTTTT

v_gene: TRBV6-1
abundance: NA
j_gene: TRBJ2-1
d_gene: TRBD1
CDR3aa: CASSSGDRVYNEQFF
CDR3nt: TGTGCCAGCAGTTCCGGGGACAGGGTCTACAATGAGCAGTTCTTC

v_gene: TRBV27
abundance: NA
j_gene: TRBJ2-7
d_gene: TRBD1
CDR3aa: CASSLGGQGASYEQYF
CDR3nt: TGTGCCAGCAGTTTAGGAGGACAGGGGGCTTCCTACGAGCAGTACTTC

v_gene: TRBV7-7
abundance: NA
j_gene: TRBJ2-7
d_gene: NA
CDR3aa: CASSLGELGEQYF
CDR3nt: TGTGCTAGCAGCTTAGGGGAGCTGGGCGAGCAGTACTTC

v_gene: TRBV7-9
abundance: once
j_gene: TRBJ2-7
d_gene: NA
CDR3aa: CASSPREGRDFYEQYF
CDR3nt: TGTGCCAGCAGCCCCCGGGAAGGGAGAGATTTCTACGAGCAGTACTTC

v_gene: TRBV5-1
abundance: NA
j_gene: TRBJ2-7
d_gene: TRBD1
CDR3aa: CASSTNRGGEQYF
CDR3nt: TGCGCCAGCAGCACCAACAGGGGCGGAGAGCAGTACTTC

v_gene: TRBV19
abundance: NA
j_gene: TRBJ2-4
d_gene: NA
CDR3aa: CASAAGAGIAKNIQYF
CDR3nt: TGTGCCAGCGCGGCAGGGGCAGGAATAGCCAAAAACATTCAGTACTTC

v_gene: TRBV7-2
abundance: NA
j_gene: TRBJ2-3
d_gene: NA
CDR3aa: CASSLGGPSDTQYF
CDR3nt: TGTGCCAGCAGCTTAGGGGGCCCGTCAGATACGCAGTATTTT

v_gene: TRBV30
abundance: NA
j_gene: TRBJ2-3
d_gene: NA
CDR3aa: CAWSVLGGPKPTDTQYF
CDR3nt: TGTGCCTGGAGTGTTCTAGGCGGGCCCAAGCCCACAGATACGCAGTATTTT

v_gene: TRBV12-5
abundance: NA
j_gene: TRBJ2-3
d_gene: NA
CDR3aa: CASRDLQGTDTQYF
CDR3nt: TGTGCTAGCCGGGACTTACAGGGGACAGATACGCAGTATTTT

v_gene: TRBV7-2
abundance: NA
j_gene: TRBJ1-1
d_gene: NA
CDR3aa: CAAGGLTEAFF
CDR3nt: TGTGCCGCAGGAGGGCTCACTGAAGCTTTCTTT

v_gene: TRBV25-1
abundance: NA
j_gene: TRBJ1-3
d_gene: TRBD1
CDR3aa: CASRSGQGAGNTIYF
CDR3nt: TGTGCCAGCAGGTCGGGACAGGGGGCTGGAAACACCATATATTTT

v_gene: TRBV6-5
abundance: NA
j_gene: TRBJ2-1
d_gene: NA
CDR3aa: CASSLSNEQFF
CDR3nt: TGTGCCAGCAGTCTTAGCAATGAGCAGTTCTTC

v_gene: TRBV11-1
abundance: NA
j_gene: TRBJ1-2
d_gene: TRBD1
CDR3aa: CASSIGQGAYYGYTF
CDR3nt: TGTGCCAGCAGCATAGGACAGGGGGCCTACTATGGCTACACCTTC

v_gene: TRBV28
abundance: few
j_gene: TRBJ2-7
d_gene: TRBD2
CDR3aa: CASSLYWEGRHEQYF
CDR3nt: TGTGCCAGCAGTTTATATTGGGAGGGGAGGCACGAGCAGTACTTC

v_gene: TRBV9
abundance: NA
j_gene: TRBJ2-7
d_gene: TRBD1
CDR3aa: CASSSGSRGEQYF
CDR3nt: TGTGCCAGCAGCTCTGGCTCCAGGGGGGAGCAGTACTTC

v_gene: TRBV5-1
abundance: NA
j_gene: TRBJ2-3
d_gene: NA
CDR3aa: CASSSYRGTDTQYF
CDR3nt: TGCGCCAGCAGCTCTTATCGGGGGACAGATACGCAGTATTTT

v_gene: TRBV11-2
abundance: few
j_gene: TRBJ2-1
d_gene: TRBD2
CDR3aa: CASSLDLSGSFGEQFF
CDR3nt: TGTGCCAGCAGCTTAGATCTTAGCGGGAGTTTCGGTGAGCAGTTCTTC

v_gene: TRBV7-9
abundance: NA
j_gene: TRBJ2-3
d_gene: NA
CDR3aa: CASSRDSSTDTQYF
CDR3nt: TGTGCCAGCAGCCGGGACTCTAGCACAGATACGCAGTATTTT

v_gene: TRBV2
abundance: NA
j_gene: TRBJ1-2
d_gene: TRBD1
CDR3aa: CASRGTGEPYGYTF
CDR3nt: TGTGCCAGCAGGGGGACAGGGGAGCCCTATGGCTACACCTTC

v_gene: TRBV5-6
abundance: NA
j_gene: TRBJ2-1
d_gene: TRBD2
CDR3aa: CASSGPGGRSYNEQFF
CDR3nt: TGTGCCAGCAGCGGGCCTGGCGGGAGGTCCTACAATGAGCAGTTCTTC

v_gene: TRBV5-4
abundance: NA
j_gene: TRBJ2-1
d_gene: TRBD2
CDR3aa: CASSLGPRGGSYNEQFF
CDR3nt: TGTGCCAGCAGCTTGGGACCCCGGGGAGGGTCCTACAATGAGCAGTTCTTC

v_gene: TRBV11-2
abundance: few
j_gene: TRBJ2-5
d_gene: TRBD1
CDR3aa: CASSLGRRQGMMETQYF
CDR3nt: TGTGCCAGCAGCTTAGGTAGAAGACAGGGGATGATGGAGACCCAGTACTTC

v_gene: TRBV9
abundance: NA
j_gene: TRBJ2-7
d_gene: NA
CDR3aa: CASSAGGSVGVYEQYF
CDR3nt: TGTGCCAGCAGCGCGGGGGGCAGCGTAGGAGTCTACGAGCAGTACTTC

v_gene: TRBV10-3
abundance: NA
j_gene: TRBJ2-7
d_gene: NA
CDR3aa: CAISRQESYEQYF
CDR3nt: TGTGCCATCAGCCGACAGGAGTCCTACGAGCAGTACTTC

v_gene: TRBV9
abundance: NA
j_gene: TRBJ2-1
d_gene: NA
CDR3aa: CASSPRGEGANNEQFF
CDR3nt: TGTGCCAGCAGCCCGCGGGGGGAGGGGGCGAACAATGAGCAGTTCTTC

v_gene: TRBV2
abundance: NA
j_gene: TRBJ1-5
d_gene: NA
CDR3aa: CASSVQGPSQPQHF
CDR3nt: TGTGCCAGCAGTGTACAGGGCCCGAGTCAACCCCAGCATTTT

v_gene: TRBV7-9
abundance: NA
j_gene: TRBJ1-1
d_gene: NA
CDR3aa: CSSSIRDTEAFF
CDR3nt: TGTTCCAGCAGCATACGGGACACTGAAGCTTTCTTT

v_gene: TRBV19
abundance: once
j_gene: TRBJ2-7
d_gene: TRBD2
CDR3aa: CASSIDLAAYEQYF
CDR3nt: TGTGCCAGTAGTATAGACCTAGCGGCCTACGAGCAGTACTTC

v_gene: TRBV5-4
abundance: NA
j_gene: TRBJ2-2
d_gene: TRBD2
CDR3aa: CASSLRAGETGELFF
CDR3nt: TGTGCCAGCAGCTTGCGCGCGGGAGAGACCGGGGAGCTGTTTTTT